These 4 T cell receptor beta chains originate from one sample sequenced in a study of T cells expressing NK-cell markers. TCRdb derives one entry per CDR3 protein from the 5' RACE reads, leaving out DNA. The sample table includes 350,000 to 400,000 distinct CDR3 sequences. What was sequenced was blood T cells: a sorted CD56 or NKG2C T cell subset, CD4+ or CD8+ T cells, or bulk PBMC T cells (not recorded which). The receptor set was obtained from a woman in her forties or fifties in good health.

This chain uses TRBV20-1 with TRBJ2-3. The V gene's germline CDR1 is DFQATT and CDR2 SNEGSKA (reference sequence). This CDR3 is 14 amino acids long. CDR3 in amino acids: CSARQVGNTDTQYF.

This rearrangement joins TRBV10-3 to TRBJ2-1; TCRdb proposes TRBD2, but this gene call is untestable without DNA. Germline V lookup: CDR1 ENHRY, CDR2 SYGVKD. The CDR3 spans 16 residues. CDR3: CAISAGEGGGVDEQFF.

V is TRBV15 and J is TRBJ2-7; no DNA is available, so the TRBD2 call from TCRdb remains unchecked. From germline, CDR1 is LNHNV and CDR2 YYDKDF (reference sequence). The CDR3 is 14 residues long. CDR3 in amino acids: CATSSRASVYEQYF.

The V call is TRBV19, the J call TRBJ1-2; the TRBD1 assignment by TCRdb is unverifiable without DNA. Germline-derived CDR1 and CDR2 are LNHDA and SQIVND (reference sequence). CDR3 length equals 15 residues. CDR3 sequence reads: CASSKPGQGIHGYTF. The variable domain in full, completed from reference TRBV19 and TRBJ1-2, reads DGGITQSPKYLFRKEGQNVTLSCEQNLNHDAMYWYRQDPGQGLRLIYYSQIVNDFQKGDIAEGYSVSREKKESFPLTVTSAQKNPTAFYLCASSKPGQGIHGYTFGSGTRLTVV.